The 26 T cell receptor beta chains below were found in one sample sequenced in a study of T cell responses to AZD1222 COVID-19 vaccine (dated by TCRdb to the early 2020s). What the time point label conveys for this sample: baseline before first vaccination. The sample's treatment or condition label, in plain terms: meningococcal conjugate vaccine given as trial control. The library was prepared using the immunoSEQ multiplex PCR assay. TCRdb limited this immuneACCESS table to in-frame rearrangements with V and J called. A share of clones is missing; checked studies link under half to unresolved V genes, and the rest is unexplained. Across this sample there are tens of thousands of clones, with around nine tenths seen only once. The biggest ten clones account for under 5% of the sample. The specimen was peripheral blood, collected on day 0 of MenACWY control vaccination. These receptors all come from an adult in good health.

The chain combines TRBV12-3 or TRBV12-4 with TRBJ2-5; D gene ambiguous. CDR3 length equals 13 residues. V lost 3 bases and J lost 4, with 9 bases in between. This CDR3 reads CASSFAGGETQYF. In DNA, the CDR3 is TGTGCCAGCAGTTTTGCCGGTGGAGAGACCCAGTACTTC.

The chain couples TRBV6-5 to TRBJ1-2; D not certain. This CDR3 has 14 residues. Germline assignment: CDR1 MNHEY and CDR2 SVGAGI. Trimming removed 4 bases from V and 2 bases from J, with 11 bases in between. This CDR3 reads CASSFVGGNYGYTF. In DNA form, the CDR3 reads TGTGCCAGCAGTTTCGTTGGTGGGAACTATGGCTACACCTTC.

In DNA form, the CDR3 reads TGTGCCAGCAGGGCCCCAGACAGGGCGAGGTACGAGCAGTACTTC. Amino acid sequence: CASRAPDRARYEQYF. The V gene is TRBV21-1, the J gene TRBJ2-7; the table's TRBD1 call for D was not verified on the DNA. TRBV21-1 is a recognized pseudogene. The CDR3 runs 15 residues.

This chain joins TRBV19 and TRBJ1-1, with D uncertain. V lost 5 bases, J lost 10 bases, and 17 bases lay in between. The CDR3 sequence is 13 residues long. From germline, CDR1 is LNHDA and CDR2 SQIVND (reference sequence). For the CDR3, the DNA is TGTGCCAGTAGTCCTCGGACCCACAACGCAGCTTTCTTT. It specifies CASSPRTHNAAFF. The whole variable domain, filled in from reference TRBV19 and TRBJ1-1, reads DGGITQSPKYLFRKEGQNVTLSCEQNLNHDAMYWYRQDPGQGLRLIYYSQIVNDFQKGDIAEGYSVSREKKESFPLTVTSAQKNPTAFYLCASSPRTHNAAFFGQGTRLTVV.

In DNA form, the CDR3 reads TGTGCCAGCAGCTTAACCGGTGACAGAGATTCACCCCTCCACTTT. Amino acids: CASSLTGDRDSPLHF. V usage is TRBV7-3 and J usage is TRBJ1-6; possible D gene TRBD1, 5 bases. This CDR3 contains 15 residues. Germline CDR1 is SGHTA and CDR2 is FQGTGA. V lost 0 bases and J lost 8, with 11 bases in between.

This clone came up once. CDR3 DNA sequence: TGTGCCAGCAGCGCCTCAGGCTCTGGAAACACCATATATTTT. Translated: CASSASGSGNTIYF. The chain has TRBV9 and TRBJ1-3; D is unclear. The germline gives CDR1 SGDLS, CDR2 YYNGEE. Trimming cost V 3 bases and J 0 bases, with 7 bases left between them. The CDR3 contains 14 residues.

J is TRBJ1-4 and V is TRBV24-1, with D perhaps TRBD1 (5 bases). Germline assignment: CDR1 KGHDR and CDR2 SFDVKD. The CDR3 runs 15 residues. V was clipped by 4 bases and J by 0 bases, with 8 bases between them. CDR3 bases: TGTGCCACCAGTGAGGGGGGACCAACTAATGAAAAACTGTTTTTT. Protein product: CATSEGGPTNEKLFF.

In this sample, this clone turned up once. The CDR3 here is CASSPEAIRETQYF. The CDR3 DNA reads TGTGCCAGTAGTCCAGAGGCAATTCGAGAGACCCAGTACTTC. The chain links TRBV19 to TRBJ2-5, with unresolved D. CDR3 length: 14 amino acids. With 5 bases removed from V and 4 bases from J, the gap between germline ends came to 14 bases. Germline CDR1 reads LNHDA; CDR2 reads SQIVND (reference sequence).

CDR3 loop: CASSLYYGTDNEKLFF. DNA for the CDR3: TGTGCCAGCAGCTTATATTATGGGACGGATAATGAAAAACTGTTTTTT. The chain joins TRBV7-9 to TRBJ1-4; maybe TRBD1 (5 bases). Germline V gene data show CDR1 as SEHNR and CDR2 as FQNEAQ (reference sequence). CDR3 length: 16 amino acids. V shed 2 bases and J shed 4 bases, with 14 bases lying between them.

This sequence joins TRBV6-2 or TRBV6-3 and TRBJ2-7, with a possible D match to TRBD1 (6 bases). CDR1 MNHEY and CDR2 SVGEGT come from the germline V gene. V gave up 4 bases and J gave up 1 base, with 11 bases separating them. The CDR3 is 14 amino acids. The CDR3 sequence is CASSFQQGSYEQYF. The CDR3 DNA follows: TGTGCCAGCAGTTTTCAACAGGGATCCTACGAGCAGTACTTC.

The chain combines TRBV14 with TRBJ1-2, with 11 nucleotides matching TRBD1. This CDR3 spans 18 amino acids. CDR1 SGHDN and CDR2 FVKESK come from the germline V gene. The V gene end was trimmed by 2 bases and the J gene end by 6 bases; junction bases not matched to a gene: 14. Here the CDR3 reads CASSQNRDRGELAHGYTF. DNA of the CDR3: TGTGCCAGCAGCCAAAACCGGGACAGGGGGGAATTGGCGCATGGCTACACCTTC. Drawing the rest from reference TRBV14 and TRBJ1-2, the complete variable domain is EAGVTQFPSHSVIEKGQTVTLRCDPISGHDNLYWYRRVMGKEIKFLLHFVKESKQDESGMPNNRFLAERTGGTYSTLKVQPAELEDSGVYFCASSQNRDRGELAHGYTFGSGTRLTVV.

This clone is a singleton in its sample. The chain combines TRBV9 with TRBJ2-1, with D perhaps TRBD2 (6 bases). This CDR3 comprises 16 residues. Trimming cost V 3 bases and J 10 bases, with 23 bases left between them. CDR1 is SGDLS and CDR2 is YYNGEE in the germline V gene. CDR3 DNA sequence: TGTGCCAGCAGCGCTAGTCTGCGAGGAGGGAACGGGGAGCAGTTCTTC. This codes for CASSASLRGGNGEQFF.

The chain employs TRBV7-9 and TRBJ2-1, with TRBD2 matching 13 bases. Trimming cost V 5 bases and J 15 bases; bases outside gene matches: 10. Per the germline V gene, CDR1 is SEHNR and CDR2 is FQNEAQ (reference sequence). The length of the CDR3 is 14 residues. This CDR3 is CASSQGTSGAQTFF. In DNA form, the CDR3 reads TGTGCCAGCAGCCAAGGGACTAGCGGGGCGCAGACGTTCTTC.

This chain uses TRBV7-3 with TRBJ2-3; 7 bases match TRBD2. V shed 4 bases and J 13 bases; nucleotides not matched to a gene: 8. The CDR3 length is 12 residues. Looked up from germline, CDR1 is SGHTA and CDR2 is FQGTGA. This CDR3 reads CASSSIAGRKYF. The CDR3 coding sequence is TGTGCCAGCAGCTCGATAGCGGGCCGCAAGTATTTT.

The chain recombines TRBV6-5 with TRBJ1-1; no clear D gene. Germline CDR1 and CDR2: MNHEY and SVGAGI. The CDR3 contains 13 residues. V lost 11 bases and J lost 7, with 20 bases in between. CDR3 loop: CAVLLGGAYEAFF. CDR3 in DNA: TGTGCCGTCCTTCTTGGAGGCGCTTATGAAGCTTTCTTT.

The gene calls are TRBV4-3 and TRBJ2-1; 14 bases are shared with TRBD2. Germline V CDR1 and CDR2: LGHNA, YSLEER. The trim removed 1 base at V and 6 bases at J, leaving 2 bases unmatched. The CDR3 contains 16 residues. CDR3 bases: TGCGCCAGCAGCCAAGTGACTAGCGGGAGGGGCAATGAGCAGTTCTTC. Translated, it gives CASSQVTSGRGNEQFF.

CDR3 in amino acids: CASSQGSSGTYEQYF. In DNA, the CDR3 is TGCGCCAGCAGCCAAGGTTCTAGCGGAACCTACGAGCAGTACTTC. J is TRBJ2-7 and V is TRBV4-3; 7 bases are shared with TRBD2. CDR3 length: 15 residues. The ends lost 1 base at V and 2 bases at J; junction bases unmatched: 5. Germline V gene data show CDR1 as LGHNA and CDR2 as YSLEER.

This chain uses TRBV6-5 with TRBJ2-2, with 9 bases aligning to TRBD2. CDR1 MNHEY and CDR2 SVGAGI come from the germline V gene. The CDR3 length is 15 residues. J lost 5 bases, V lost 4 bases, and 5 bases had no gene match. The CDR3 is CASSFTSGSTGELFF. The CDR3 bases are TGTGCCAGCAGTTTCACTAGCGGGTCGACCGGGGAGCTGTTTTTT.

This clone occurred a few times. The chain employs TRBV6-5 and TRBJ2-2; tentatively, D is TRBD2 (6 bases). The CDR3 is 14 amino acids. The V end was cut by 5 bases, the J end by 11 bases, with 18 bases between. Per germline, CDR1 MNHEY and CDR2 SVGAGI. CDR3 in amino acids: CASSPGTASNELFF. For the CDR3, the DNA is TGTGCCAGCAGTCCCGGGACTGCCAGTAATGAGCTGTTTTTT.

The gene calls are TRBV11-2 and TRBJ1-2; D perhaps matches TRBD1 (6 bases). Germline V lookup: CDR1 SGHAT, CDR2 FQNNGV. V lost 5 bases to trimming and J lost 4 bases, with 11 bases between them. The CDR3 length is 13 residues. The CDR3 bases are TGTGCCAGCAGCGGGGGGCAGGCCTATGGCTACACCTTC. Its translation is CASSGGQAYGYTF.

The V call is TRBV6-6, the J call TRBJ1-3, with D possibly matching TRBD1 (5 bases). Germline V gives CDR1 MNHNY, CDR2 SVGAGI (reference sequence). V lost 2 bases, J lost 0 bases, and 11 bases lay in between. This CDR3 has 16 residues. The CDR3 DNA reads as TGTGCCAGCAGTTACGGACGGGGGAGCTCTGGAAACACCATATATTTT. Amino acids: CASSYGRGSSGNTIYF.

The chain is built from TRBV30 and TRBJ2-1, with 10 bases matching TRBD2. The CDR3 is made up of 16 amino acids. V gave up 3 bases and J gave up 1 base; unmatched junction bases: 6. Germline CDR1 and CDR2: GTSNPN and SVGIG (reference sequence). CDR3 loop: CAWRGISGRSYNEQFF. DNA for the CDR3: TGTGCCTGGAGGGGGATTAGCGGGAGGTCCTACAATGAGCAGTTCTTC. Full variable domain (remainder filled in from reference TRBV30 and TRBJ2-1): SQTIHQWPATLVQPVGSPLSLECTVEGTSNPNLYWYRQAAGRGLQLLFYSVGIGQISSEVPQNLSASRPQDRQFILSSKKLLLSDSGFYLCAWRGISGRSYNEQFFGPGTRLTVL.

The chain has TRBV9 and TRBJ2-7, with TRBD1 identical over 7 bases. Germline V CDR1 and CDR2: SGDLS, YYNGEE. The CDR3 is made up of 15 amino acids. The J segment lost 7 bases and the V segment lost 7 bases, leaving 17 bases of the junction unmatched. Here the CDR3 DNA reads TGTGCCAGCTCACCGACCGGGACAGCGTCCCGTGAGCAGTACTTC. It codes for CASSPTGTASREQYF.

This chain connects TRBV13 to TRBJ1-3; 7 bases align to TRBD1. The germline V gene encodes CDR1 PRHDT and CDR2 FYEKMQ (reference sequence). Trimming took 6 bases from V and 8 from J; bases not matched to a gene: 10. This CDR3 region has 14 residues. The CDR3 region is CASSSGTAHHTIYF. The CDR3 DNA is TGTGCCAGCAGTTCCGGGACAGCTCATCACACCATATATTTT.

This clone occurred once. The CDR3 sequence is CASSFMSYEQYF. DNA of the CDR3: TGTGCCAGCAGTTTTATGTCCTACGAGCAGTACTTC. J is TRBJ2-7 and V is TRBV12-3 or TRBV12-4; no clear D. Trimming removed 3 bases at V and 1 base at J, with 4 bases between. The CDR3 is 12 amino acids.

The count of this clone is one. The chain is built from TRBV28 and TRBJ2-3, with 8 bases lining up with TRBD2. CDR1 and CDR2 (germline): MDHEN, SYDVKM. This CDR3 spans 17 amino acids. V was clipped by 2 bases and J by 1 base; unmatched bases: 8. CDR3: CASSLLLAAGGTDTQYF. The DNA for the CDR3 is TGTGCCAGCAGTTTACTACTAGCGGCGGGGGGCACAGATACGCAGTATTTT.